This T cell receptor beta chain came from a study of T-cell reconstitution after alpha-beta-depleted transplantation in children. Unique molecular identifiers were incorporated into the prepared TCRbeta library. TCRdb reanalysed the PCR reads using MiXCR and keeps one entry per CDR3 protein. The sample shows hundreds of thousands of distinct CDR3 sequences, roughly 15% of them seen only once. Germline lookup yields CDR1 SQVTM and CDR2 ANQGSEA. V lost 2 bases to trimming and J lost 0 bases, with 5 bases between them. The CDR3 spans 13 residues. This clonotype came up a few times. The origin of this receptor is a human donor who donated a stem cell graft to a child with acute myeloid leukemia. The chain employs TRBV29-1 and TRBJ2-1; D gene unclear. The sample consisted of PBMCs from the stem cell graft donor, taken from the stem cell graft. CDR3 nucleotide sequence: TGCAGCGTTGAACGCATCTCCTACAATGAGCAGTTCTTC. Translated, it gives CSVERISYNEQFF.